The next 19 T cell receptor beta chains were all read from a single sample in a study of early stage breast cancer tumors. The table came from immunoSEQ multiplex PCR; TCRdb's copy has only in-frame clones and leaves some out. The sample contains 35,000 to 45,000 clones, under 80% of which appear only once. The sequenced material came from blood. These receptors came from a person between 60 and 70 years old with breast cancer.

This sequence joins TRBV5-1 and TRBJ2-5; 10 bases align to TRBD1. CDR3 length equals 15 residues. After removal of 4 bases from V and 1 base from J, the junction contained 4 bases not matched to a gene. The germline gives CDR1 SGHRS, CDR2 YFSETQ. The CDR3 region is CASSRTGGVQETQYF. CDR3 sequence (DNA): TGCGCCAGCAGCCGGACAGGGGGGGTCCAAGAGACCCAGTACTTC.

The chain combines TRBV19 with TRBJ2-3, with TRBD1 identical over 8 bases. Germline-derived CDR1 and CDR2 are LNHDA and SQIVND (reference sequence). The CDR3 is 15 residues long. The V and J ends lost 5 bases and 2 bases, in that order; junction bases with no gene match: 6. CDR3 in amino acids: CASSSRTGHTDTQYF. CDR3 nucleotides: TGTGCCAGTAGTTCAAGGACAGGGCACACAGATACGCAGTATTTT.

The chain joins TRBV5-6 to TRBJ2-7; D possibly corresponds to TRBD2 (5 bases). The CDR3 contains 16 residues. Germline V lookup: CDR1 SGHDT, CDR2 YYEEEE. V shed 1 base and J shed 0 bases, with 14 bases lying between them. DNA for the CDR3: TGTGCCAGCAGCTTGTTTGTAGCGTCGAGCTCCTACGAGCAGTACTTC. Translating it yields CASSLFVASSSYEQYF.

The CDR3 bases are TGTGCCAGCAGTTTCGGTAGGAGCTCCTACGAGCAGTACTTC. Encoded protein: CASSFGRSSYEQYF. V usage is TRBV28 and J usage is TRBJ2-7; D gene unclear. Germline values: CDR1 MDHEN, CDR2 SYDVKM. Trimming cost V 3 bases and J 0 bases, with 9 bases left between them. CDR3 length: 14 amino acids.

This chain uses TRBV5-6 with TRBJ1-2, with TRBD1 as a possible D gene (6 bases). This CDR3 has 15 amino acids. CDR1 and CDR2 from the germline V gene are SGHDT and YYEEEE. Trimming removed 4 bases at V and 5 bases at J, with 18 bases between. The CDR3 DNA reads TGTGCCAGCAGCGAAGAGGGGGGTGCATGGTATGGCTACACCTTC. This encodes CASSEEGGAWYGYTF.

The chain uses TRBV6-6 and TRBJ2-1, with 7 positions matching TRBD2. The germline V gene has CDR1 MNHNY and CDR2 SVGAGI (reference sequence). The CDR3 length is 15 residues. The J segment lost 7 bases and the V segment lost 10 bases, leaving 16 bases of the junction unmatched. The CDR3 DNA is TGTGCCATTTCGGACCACCCTGGGACTACAAATGAGCAGTTCTTC. Translating gives CAISDHPGTTNEQFF.

This chain connects TRBV11-2 to TRBJ1-2; TRBD1 is a possible D gene (6 bases). The V end was cut by 5 bases, the J end by 7 bases, with 17 bases between. The germline V gene encodes CDR1 SGHAT and CDR2 FQNNGV. The CDR3 sequence is 14 residues long. CDR3 sequence (DNA): TGTGCCAGCAGCCCGGGGGCCCCGGGATCTGGCTACACCTTC. This translates into CASSPGAPGSGYTF.

V gene TRBV28 combines with J gene TRBJ1-5, with a tentative D call TRBD1 (5 bases). This CDR3 is built from 17 residues. V was trimmed by 3 bases and J by 0 bases, leaving 15 bases between them. CDR1 and CDR2 (germline): MDHEN, SYDVKM. The CDR3 region has the DNA TGTGCCAGCAGTTTGGGGCACGGGACTTTTAGCAATCAGCCCCAGCATTTT. Translating gives CASSLGHGTFSNQPQHF.

The gene calls are TRBV2 and TRBJ2-7; no clear D gene. Germline V gene data show CDR1 as SNHLY and CDR2 as FYNNEI. Trimming cost V 3 bases and J 0 bases, with 6 bases left between them. This CDR3 region has 13 residues. The CDR3 nucleotides are TGTGCCAGCAGTGACGTCGGCTCCTACGAGCAGTACTTC. It codes for CASSDVGSYEQYF.

The chain is built from TRBV7-9 and TRBJ2-1; D perhaps matches TRBD2 (6 bases). Germline V gene sequence: CDR1 SEHNR, CDR2 FQNEAQ (reference sequence). The ends were cut back, 5 bases at V and 0 bases at J, with 11 bases in the middle. This CDR3 has 15 amino acids. The CDR3 sequence: CASSPGRSSYNEQFF. CDR3 DNA sequence: TGTGCCAGCAGCCCAGGGAGGAGCTCCTACAATGAGCAGTTCTTC.

This clone appeared once. CDR3 DNA: TGTGCCAGCAGGGAATCGGAGGCCCATAGCAATCAGCCCCAGCATTTT. Amino acid sequence: CASRESEAHSNQPQHF. The genes are TRBV6-1 and TRBJ1-5; D is ambiguous. The CDR3 is 16 residues long. Germline V gene data show CDR1 as MNHNS and CDR2 as SASEGT. V was cut by 6 bases and J by 0 bases, with 15 bases left in between.

The chain joins TRBV19 to TRBJ1-5; TRBD1 might be the D (5 bases). CDR3 size: 13 residues. In germline, CDR1 is LNHDA, CDR2 SQIVND (reference sequence). V was trimmed by 5 bases and J by 7 bases, leaving 12 bases between them. CDR3 coding DNA: TGTGCCAGTAGTGACCGTCAGGGACAGCCCCAGCATTTT. Translated, it gives CASSDRQGQPQHF. Based on the CDR3 plus reference TRBV19 and TRBJ1-5, the full variable domain is DGGITQSPKYLFRKEGQNVTLSCEQNLNHDAMYWYRQDPGQGLRLIYYSQIVNDFQKGDIAEGYSVSREKKESFPLTVTSAQKNPTAFYLCASSDRQGQPQHFGDGTRLSIL.

This chain joins TRBV6-1 and TRBJ1-1; TRBD1 matches at 8 bases. CDR1 and CDR2 (germline): MNHNS, SASEGT. This CDR3 has 15 residues. With V trimmed by 2 bases and J by 0 bases, 2 bases remained unmatched. CDR3 bases: TGTGCCAGCAGTGAACGGACAGGGCTGAACACTGAAGCTTTCTTT. Its protein is CASSERTGLNTEAFF.

The chain joins TRBV6-1 to TRBJ2-1, with D possibly being TRBD1 (6 bases). In germline, CDR1 is MNHNS, CDR2 SASEGT. V was cut by 5 bases and J by 5 bases, with 16 bases left in between. This CDR3 comprises 15 residues. The CDR3 sequence is CASSPRRTADNEQFF. The CDR3 bases are TGTGCCAGCAGTCCTCGACGGACAGCGGACAATGAGCAGTTCTTC.

This rearrangement joins TRBV10-2 to TRBJ2-2; a weak D match, TRBD2 (6 bases). V lost 2 bases, J lost 3 bases, and 13 bases lay in between. From germline, CDR1 is WSHSY and CDR2 SAAADI. There are 16 residues in the CDR3. In nucleotides, the CDR3 is TGCGCCAGCAGTGAGGGAGTAGCGGCCTACACCGGGGAGCTGTTTTTT. Translation: CASSEGVAAYTGELFF.

The chain combines TRBV28 with TRBJ1-2; no clear D. CDR3 size: 11 residues. Looked up from germline, CDR1 is MDHEN and CDR2 is SYDVKM. The germline V and J ends were trimmed by 4 bases and 8 bases, with 8 bases remaining between them. In DNA, the CDR3 is TGTGCCAGCAGTTGGGCGGGCGGCTACACCTTC. Protein: CASSWAGGYTF.

This clone was recorded once. The V call is TRBV2, the J call TRBJ2-1; TRBD2 aligns across 12 bases. V trimming: 8 bases; J trimming: 8 bases; junction bases outside the gene matches: 10. Germline V CDR1 and CDR2: SNHLY, FYNNEI. The CDR3 loop spans 15 amino acids. The CDR3 sequence is CASLWTSGASHEQFF. CDR3 nucleotide sequence: TGTGCCAGCCTTTGGACTAGCGGGGCGTCCCATGAGCAGTTCTTC.

The rearrangement joins TRBV28 to TRBJ1-5, with TRBD1 matching 7 bases. After removal of 3 bases from V and 5 bases from J, the junction contained 4 bases not matched to a gene. Germline values: CDR1 MDHEN, CDR2 SYDVKM. The CDR3 loop spans 14 amino acids. The CDR3 bases are TGTGCCAGCAGTTTGTTAGGGGGCGATCAGCCCCAGCATTTT. Encoded protein: CASSLLGGDQPQHF.

This chain uses TRBV7-2 with TRBJ2-7; D may be TRBD1 (6 bases). Per the germline V gene, CDR1 is SGHTA and CDR2 is FQGNSA. This CDR3 region has 15 residues. Trimming took off 2 bases at V and 5 bases at J, with 16 bases between the two ends. The CDR3 DNA sequence: TGTGCCAGCAGCTTAATAGGGCAGGGGATCCACGAGCAGTACTTC. Protein: CASSLIGQGIHEQYF.